The T cell receptor (beta chain) described here comes from a study of CXCR3-negative and CXCR3-positive naive CD8 T cells. Via 5' RACE with UMI labels, TRB cDNA libraries were prepared. TCRdb derives one entry per CDR3 protein from the 5' RACE reads, leaving out DNA. Seen in this sample are some 48,000 distinct CDR3 sequences; the ten most common clones hold 2% to 2.5%. The CDR3 consists of 14 residues. Per the germline V gene, CDR1 is DFQATT and CDR2 is SNEGSKA (reference sequence). The source of this sequence is a human donor in good health. Some clones in this sample may be carry-over from other donors' samples. The sample consisted of naive CXCR3- CD8+ T cells from blood. Subset meaning: CD45RO-CCR7+CD27+CD95- naive CD8+ T cells lacking CXCR3 (TNR3-). The genes are TRBV20-1 and TRBJ2-1; the TCRdb D gene call, TRBD2, has no DNA to confirm it. This CDR3 reads CSVPKSGGRDEQFF.